This TCR beta chain was captured in a study of control samples from healthy donors and cancer patients. Sequenced by immunoSEQ multiplex PCR; TCRdb stores in-frame clones only, minus some. Of some 78,000 clones listed, about 89% were seen once; the top ten hold 7.6%. The germline V and J ends were trimmed by 1 base and 9 bases, with 18 bases remaining between them. The CDR3 runs 15 residues. CDR1 is MGHRA and CDR2 is YSYEKL in the germline V gene. Specimen: blood. The receptor was isolated from a woman aged 60-75 years in good health. This chain joins TRBV4-1 and TRBJ2-5, with D maybe TRBD2 (5 bases). The CDR3 spells CASSQAGGVPEAQYF. The CDR3 DNA is TGCGCCAGCAGCCAAGCGGGCGGAGTCCCGGAGGCCCAGTACTTC.